A selection of T cell receptor beta chains follows, all from one sample in a study of blood T cell repertoires in COVID-19. Data came from immunoSEQ multiplex PCR; TCRdb stores just in-frame clones and leaves some out. The sample has some 350,000 clones, under 95% seen once. Specimen: peripheral blood. The receptors stem from a woman aged 18-29 years who had recovered from COVID-19. The CDR3 runs from the conserved cysteine through the conserved F or W. A D gene is named only where the DNA matches it firmly.

>TRBD1|TRBV5-4|TRBJ2-5
CASSSGRTGGETQYF
TGTGCCAGCAGCTCGGGGAGGACAGGGGGGGAGACCCAGTACTTC
>-|TRBV6-5|TRBJ1-5
CASSYSLGGDQPQHF
TGTGCCAGCAGTTACTCCTTAGGGGGAGATCAGCCCCAGCATTTT
>-|TRBV10-2|TRBJ1-2
CASSEQGRANYGYTF
TGCGCCAGCAGTGAGCAGGGCAGGGCTAACTATGGCTACACCTTC
>TRBD2|TRBV5-6|TRBJ2-1
CASSFRLAGVRSNEQFF
TGTGCCAGCAGCTTTCGACTAGCGGGAGTACGGAGCAATGAGCAGTTCTTC
>TRBD2|TRBV30|TRBJ2-1
CAWGIAGGEQFF
TGTGCCTGGGGAATAGCGGGAGGTGAGCAGTTCTTC
>-|TRBV19|TRBJ2-1
CASSPLAAGISYNEQFF
TGTGCCAGTAGTCCCCTAGCTGCGGGTATCTCCTACAATGAGCAGTTCTTC
>-|TRBV21-1|TRBJ1-1
CASSKWRGEAFF
TGTGCCAGCAGCAAATGGAGGGGTGAAGCTTTCTTT
>-|TRBV10-2|TRBJ1-4
CASSESKGVGEKLFF
TGCGCCAGCAGTGAGTCGAAGGGAGTTGGAGAAAAACTGTTTTTT
>TRBD1|TRBV7-9|TRBJ1-6
CASSFVTGDNSPLHF
TGTGCCAGCAGCTTCGTAACAGGGGATAATTCACCCCTCCACTTT
>-|TRBV7-2|TRBJ2-5
CASSRGGAVMETQYF
TGTGCCAGCTCCCGAGGGGGGGCAGTAATGGAGACCCAGTACTTC
>TRBD1|TRBV5-5|TRBJ2-2
CASSLTGGNTGELFF
TGTGCCAGCAGCTTGACAGGGGGGAACACCGGGGAGCTGTTTTTT
>TRBD2|TRBV4-3|TRBJ2-1
CASSQDGGTSGLYNEQFF
TGCGCCAGCAGCCAAGATGGAGGGACTAGCGGTCTTTACAATGAGCAGTTCTTC
>TRBD1|TRBV6-2/TRBV6-3|TRBJ1-2
CASSPTWTGPDGYTF
TGTGCCAGCAGCCCCACCTGGACAGGGCCGGATGGCTACACCTTC
>TRBD1|TRBV6-2/TRBV6-3|TRBJ1-2
CASSSTGEGYTF
TGTGCCAGCAGTTCCACAGGGGAAGGCTACACCTTC
>TRBD2|TRBV5-4|TRBJ2-1
CASSLGVRREGLDEQFF
TGTGCCAGCAGCTTGGGGGTGAGGCGGGAGGGCCTCGATGAGCAGTTCTTC
>TRBD2|TRBV5-8|TRBJ2-1
CASSLVGSSGSSYNEQFF
TGTGCCAGCAGCTTGGTAGGGTCTAGCGGGAGCTCCTACAATGAGCAGTTCTTC
>TRBD1|TRBV3-1/TRBV3-2|TRBJ1-2
CASTKGQGNYGYTF
TGTGCCAGCACCAAAGGACAGGGGAACTATGGCTACACCTTC
>TRBD1|TRBV18|TRBJ2-2
CASSRRQGTRFTGELFF
TGTGCCAGCTCACGGAGACAGGGGACACGGTTCACCGGGGAGCTGTTTTTT
>-|TRBV5-6|TRBJ1-2
CASRYRTVPHYGYTF
TGTGCCAGCAGATACAGAACCGTACCCCACTATGGCTACACCTTC
>TRBD1|TRBV6-6|TRBJ1-2
CASGAGTGIYGYTF
TGTGCCAGCGGAGCCGGGACAGGGATCTATGGCTACACCTTC
>-|TRBV25-1|TRBJ2-1
CASSDDRQWSSYNEQFF
TGTGCCAGCAGTGACGATCGACAGTGGAGCTCCTACAATGAGCAGTTCTTC
>-|TRBV6-1|TRBJ1-1
CASSEAGTGWPKAFF
TGTGCCAGCAGTGAAGCTGGCACAGGGTGGCCGAAAGCTTTCTTT
>TRBD2|TRBV7-2|TRBJ2-3
CASSLTSGSSTQYF
TGTGCCAGCAGCTTAACGAGCGGGAGCTCTACGCAGTATTTT
>-|TRBV30|TRBJ2-2
CAWSVQGSGELFF
TGTGCCTGGAGTGTACAGGGCTCCGGGGAGCTGTTTTTT
>TRBD1|TRBV7-9|TRBJ1-2
CASSLDGGQGNGYTF
TGTGCCAGCAGCTTAGACGGGGGACAGGGAAATGGCTACACCTTC
>-|TRBV29-1|TRBJ1-4
CSVGGGNEKLFF
TGCAGCGTTGGTGGGGGGAACGAAAAACTGTTTTTT